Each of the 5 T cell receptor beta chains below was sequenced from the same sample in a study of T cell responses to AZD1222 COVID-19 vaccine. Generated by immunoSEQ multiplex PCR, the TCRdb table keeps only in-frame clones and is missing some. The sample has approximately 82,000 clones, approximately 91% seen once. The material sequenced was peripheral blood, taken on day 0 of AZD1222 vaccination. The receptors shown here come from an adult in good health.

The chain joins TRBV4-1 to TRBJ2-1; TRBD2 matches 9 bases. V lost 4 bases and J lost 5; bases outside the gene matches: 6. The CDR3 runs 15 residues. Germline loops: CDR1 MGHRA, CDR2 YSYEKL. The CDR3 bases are TGCGCCAGCAGCCTCGGGACTAGCTCTAACAATGAGCAGTTCTTC. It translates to CASSLGTSSNNEQFF.

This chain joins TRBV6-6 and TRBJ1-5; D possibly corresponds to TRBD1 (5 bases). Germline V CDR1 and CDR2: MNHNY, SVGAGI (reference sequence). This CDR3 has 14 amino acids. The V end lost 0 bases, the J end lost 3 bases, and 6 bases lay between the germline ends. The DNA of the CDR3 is TGTGCCAGCAGTTACTCAGGGGCCAATCAGCCCCAGCATTTT. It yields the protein CASSYSGANQPQHF.

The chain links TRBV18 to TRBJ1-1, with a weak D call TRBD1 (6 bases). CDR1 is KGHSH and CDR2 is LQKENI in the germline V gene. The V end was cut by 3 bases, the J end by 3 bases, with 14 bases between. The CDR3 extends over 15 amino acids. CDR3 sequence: CASSPQQGGDTEAFF. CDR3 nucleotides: TGTGCCAGCTCACCGCAACAGGGAGGGGACACTGAAGCTTTCTTT.

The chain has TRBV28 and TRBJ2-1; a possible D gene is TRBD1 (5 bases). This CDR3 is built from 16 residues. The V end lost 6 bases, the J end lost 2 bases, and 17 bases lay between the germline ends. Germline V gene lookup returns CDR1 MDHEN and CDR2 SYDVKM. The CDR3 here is CASSARQTRTYNEQFF. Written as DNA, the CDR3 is TGTGCCAGCAGCGCCCGACAGACCCGAACCTACAATGAGCAGTTCTTC.

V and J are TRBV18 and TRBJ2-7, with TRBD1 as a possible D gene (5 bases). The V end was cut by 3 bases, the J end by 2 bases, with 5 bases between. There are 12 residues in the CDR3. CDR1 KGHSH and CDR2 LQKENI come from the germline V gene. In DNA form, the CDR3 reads TGTGCCAGCTCACCGACAGCCTACGAGCAGTACTTC. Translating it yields CASSPTAYEQYF.